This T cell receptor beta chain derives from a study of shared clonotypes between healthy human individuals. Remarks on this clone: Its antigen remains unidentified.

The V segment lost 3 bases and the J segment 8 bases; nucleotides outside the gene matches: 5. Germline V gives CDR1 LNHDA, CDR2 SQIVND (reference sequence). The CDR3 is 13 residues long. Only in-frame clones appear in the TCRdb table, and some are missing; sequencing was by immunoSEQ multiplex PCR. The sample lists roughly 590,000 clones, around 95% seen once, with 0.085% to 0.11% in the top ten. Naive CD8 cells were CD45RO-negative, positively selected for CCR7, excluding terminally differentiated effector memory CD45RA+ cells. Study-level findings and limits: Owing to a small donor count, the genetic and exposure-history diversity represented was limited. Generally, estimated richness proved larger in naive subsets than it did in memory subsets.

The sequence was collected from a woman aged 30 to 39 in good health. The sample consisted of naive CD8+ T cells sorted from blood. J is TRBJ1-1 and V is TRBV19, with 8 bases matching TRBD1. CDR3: CASSIQGAVEAFF. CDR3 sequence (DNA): TGTGCCAGTAGTATTCAGGGGGCTGTAGAAGCTTTCTTT. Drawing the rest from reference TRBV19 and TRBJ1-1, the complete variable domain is DGGITQSPKYLFRKEGQNVTLSCEQNLNHDAMYWYRQDPGQGLRLIYYSQIVNDFQKGDIAEGYSVSREKKESFPLTVTSAQKNPTAFYLCASSIQGAVEAFFGQGTRLTVV.